Described below is a single T cell receptor (beta chain) sequence and its context. The method was immunoSEQ multiplex PCR; TCRdb's version includes in-frame clones alone and lacks a portion of them. The repertoire holds roughly 30,000 clones, with nearly 90% as singletons. The V and J ends lost 3 bases and 1 base respectively, with 15 bases between them. The CDR3 length is 16 residues. Germline-derived CDR1 and CDR2 are MDHEN and SYDVKM. This specimen belongs to a study of PD-L1 blockade in urothelial cancer. Turning to the study itself: Reported median T cell count for blood samples was around 150,000.

Time point denoted: peripheral blood 6 weeks after treatment start. The TCR originated in an elderly man with urothelial cancer. The input for sequencing was PBMCs, taken around atezolizumab (anti-PD-L1) treatment. The rearrangement links TRBV28 to TRBJ2-5; D gene ambiguous. CDR3 bases: TGTGCCAGCAGTTTTAGCCCGAGTCTTACCCAAGAGACCCAGTACTTC. This sequence encodes CASSFSPSLTQETQYF.